This T cell receptor (beta chain) originates from a study of T cell repertoires in cytomegalovirus infection. Looking at the study overall: It can be stated that public TCR beta signatures indicated CMV infection as well as a matching HLA type.

The study, taken as a whole, reports: Cumulative frequency (of public TCR beta family members) identified carriers of CMV plus the relevant HLA.

Germline CDR1 LNHNV, CDR2 YYDKDF (reference sequence). Trimming took off 0 bases at V and 5 bases at J, with 13 bases between the two ends. The length of the CDR3 is 15 residues. TCRdb called the reads again in MiXCR, with one record for every CDR3 protein. The data show some 800,000 distinct CDR3 sequences, with approximately 30% seen just once and around 12% held by the top ten. In the case of this clonotype: Its antigen is not identified.

The rearrangement uses TRBV15 and TRBJ1-1; weak D call: TRBD1 (5 bases). Sequences were derived from cultured CD8+ T cells from PBMCs, sampled from culture after CMV antigen stimulation. The TCR sequence derives from a human donor in good health (CMV status not recorded). Some clones in this sample may be carry-over from other donors' samples. The CDR3 spells CATSRDRGAGTEAFF. The CDR3 region has the DNA TGTGCCACCAGCAGAGACAGAGGGGCGGGAACTGAAGCTTTCTTT. Drawing the rest from reference TRBV15 and TRBJ1-1, the complete variable domain is DAMVIQNPRYQVTQFGKPVTLSCSQTLNHNVMYWYQQKSSQAPKLLFHYYDKDFNNEADTPDNFQSRRPNTSFCFLDIRSPGLGDTAMYLCATSRDRGAGTEAFFGQGTRLTVV.